Each of the 22 T cell receptor beta chains below was sequenced from the same sample in a study of blood T cell repertoires in COVID-19. Sequenced by immunoSEQ multiplex PCR; TCRdb stores in-frame clones only, minus some. This sample has 95,000 to 110,000 clones, with roughly 90% found just once. The specimen was peripheral blood. The receptors were sampled from a woman in her sixties with acute or convalescent COVID-19.

The chain combines TRBV28 with TRBJ2-2; possible D gene TRBD2, 6 bases. Trimming stripped 10 bases from V and 6 bases from J, with 15 bases between. The V gene's germline CDR1 is MDHEN and CDR2 SYDVKM. This CDR3 region has 13 residues. DNA of the CDR3: TGTGCCATTACTAGCATACCCGCCGGGGAGCTGTTTTTT. This encodes CAITSIPAGELFF.

A note on this clone: The junction departs from the called germline gene at one end, perhaps through a read error. The chain links TRBV18 to TRBJ2-6; weak D call: TRBD2 (6 bases). Germline assignment: CDR1 KGHSH and CDR2 LQKENI. The CDR3 spans 16 residues. CDR3 residues: CASSPGGSSGASVLTF. Written as DNA, the CDR3 is TGTGCCAGCTCACCAGGAGGGAGCTCTGGGGCCAGCGTCCTGACTTTC. The full variable domain, in which reference TRBV18 and TRBJ2-6 provide the parts outside the CDR3, is NAGVMQNPRHLVRRRGQEARLRCSPMKGHSHVYWYRQLPEEGLKFMVYLQKENIIDESGMPKERFSAEFPKEGPSILRIQQVVRGDSAAYFCASSPGGSSGASVLTFGAGSRLTVL.

The CDR3 coding sequence is TGTGCCTGGAGTGTACCGCCAGGGCGAGCTTTCTTT. It translates to CAWSVPPGRAFF. The V and J genes are TRBV30 and TRBJ1-1; TRBD1 is a possible D gene (5 bases). Trimming cost V 0 bases and J 10 bases, with 12 bases left between them. The CDR3 has 12 residues. The germline gives CDR1 GTSNPN, CDR2 SVGIG (reference sequence).

V is TRBV6-1 and J is TRBJ1-1; D gene unclear. CDR3 length: 14 residues. Trimming cost V 5 bases and J 6 bases, with 16 bases left between them. In germline, CDR1 is MNHNS, CDR2 SASEGT. CDR3 coding DNA: TGTGCCAGCAGTTCCCTCCTCCAGGAACCTGAAGCTTTCTTT. Protein product: CASSSLLQEPEAFF.

The chain employs TRBV5-1 and TRBJ1-1; 7 bases are a match to TRBD1. Germline loops: CDR1 SGHRS, CDR2 YFSETQ. There are 14 residues in the CDR3. V dropped 0 bases and J dropped 2; count of bases not matched to a gene: 1. CDR3 coding DNA: TGCGCCAGCAGCTTGGAAGGGGGCAACACTGAAGCTTTCTTT. Protein: CASSLEGGNTEAFF.

The V gene is TRBV12-3 or TRBV12-4, the J gene TRBJ1-1; tentative D call: TRBD1 (6 bases). V was pared by 5 bases and J by 1 base, with 8 bases between. The CDR3 totals 13 residues. CDR3 DNA sequence: TGTGCCAGCAGTGGACAGTCGAACACTGAAGCTTTCTTT. Translating it yields CASSGQSNTEAFF.

The chain is built from TRBV4-2 and TRBJ2-1, with 14 bases that match TRBD2. Germline V gene data show CDR1 as LGHNA and CDR2 as YNFKEQ. CDR3 length: 18 residues. The V and J ends lost 3 bases and 4 bases, in that order; junction bases with no gene match: 8. The CDR3 nucleotides read TGTGCCAGCAGCCAGGGGACGGGGACTAGCGGGGGTTACAATGAGCAGTTCTTC. This codes for CASSQGTGTSGGYNEQFF.

V usage is TRBV6-1 and J usage is TRBJ2-7, with D perhaps TRBD1 (6 bases). CDR3 length: 14 residues. Per germline, CDR1 MNHNS and CDR2 SASEGT. V lost 2 bases, J lost 2 bases, and 10 bases lay in between. CDR3 DNA: TGTGCCAGCAGTGAAAGGGGGACAACCTACGAGCAGTACGTC. Translated: CASSERGTTYEQYV.

The chain carries TRBV27 and TRBJ1-1; 8 bases map to TRBD1. Germline CDR1 MNHEY, CDR2 SMNVEV (reference sequence). J was trimmed by 5 bases and V by 9 bases; bases with no gene match: 11. CDR3 size: 14 residues. The CDR3 nucleotides are TGTGCCAGTAGATATACAGGGGACAGGACTGAAGCTTTCTTT. This encodes CASRYTGDRTEAFF.

The chain combines TRBV6-6 with TRBJ1-5, with TRBD1 matching over 9 bases. V was pared by 5 bases and J by 3 bases, with 14 bases of the junction left unmatched. The CDR3 spans 18 residues. Per the germline V gene, CDR1 is MNHNY and CDR2 is SVGAGI (reference sequence). Here the CDR3 reads CASSRVGQGSSPNQPQHF. The CDR3, as DNA: TGTGCCAGCAGTCGCGTAGGACAGGGGTCTTCCCCCAATCAGCCCCAGCATTTT.

The CDR3 loop reads CASSLMGGVGYGYTF. In nucleotides, the CDR3 is TGTGCCAGCAGTTTAATGGGGGGGGTGGGCTATGGCTACACCTTC. The chain couples TRBV27 to TRBJ1-2, with a tentative D call TRBD1 (5 bases). Deletions cut 2 bases from V and 4 bases from J, with 14 bases between. CDR1 MNHEY and CDR2 SMNVEV come from the germline V gene (reference sequence). The length of the CDR3 is 15 residues.

This chain uses TRBV28 with TRBJ1-6; no firm D call. There are 16 residues in the CDR3. The ends were cut back, 5 bases at V and 0 bases at J, with 11 bases in the middle. From germline, CDR1 is MDHEN and CDR2 SYDVKM. For the CDR3, the DNA is TGTGCCAGCAGTCCAAGAAGTAGCTCCTATAATTCACCCCTCCACTTT. Translating it yields CASSPRSSSYNSPLHF. Based on the CDR3 plus reference TRBV28 and TRBJ1-6, the full variable domain is DVKVTQSSRYLVKRTGEKVFLECVQDMDHENMFWYRQDPGLGLRLIYFSYDVKMKEKGDIPEGYSVSREKKERFSLILESASTNQTSMYLCASSPRSSSYNSPLHFGNGTRLTVT.

The rearrangement uses TRBV19 and TRBJ1-3; 10 bases are a match to TRBD1. The germline V gene encodes CDR1 LNHDA and CDR2 SQIVND (reference sequence). V lost 5 bases to trimming and J lost 0 bases; unmatched junction nucleotides: 4. CDR3 length: 16 residues. CDR3 nucleotide sequence: TGTGCCAGTAGTTTAGGACAGGGGGTCTCTGGAAACACCATATATTTT. Translating it yields CASSLGQGVSGNTIYF.

This chain joins TRBV5-1 and TRBJ2-5, with 12 bases matching TRBD2. The CDR3 has 15 amino acids. V trimming: 2 bases; J trimming: 7 bases; junction bases outside the gene matches: 6. Germline CDR1 SGHRS, CDR2 YFSETQ. DNA for the CDR3: TGCGCCAGCAGCTTTAGGACTAGCGGGAAGGGGACCCAGTACTTC. Protein: CASSFRTSGKGTQYF.

This chain links TRBV27 with TRBJ1-1; D possibly corresponds to TRBD1 (6 bases). This CDR3 comprises 13 residues. Trimming left V 3 bases short and J 9 bases short, with 14 bases between. Germline V CDR1 and CDR2: MNHEY, SMNVEV (reference sequence). The CDR3 DNA follows: TGTGCCAGCAGTTTGGGGGGGGACAATCAAGCTTTCTTT. It yields the protein CASSLGGDNQAFF.

This clone was counted once. The chain employs TRBV30 and TRBJ2-5; 7 positions agree with TRBD2. Unmatched junction bases numbered 6, after V lost 2 bases and J lost 3 bases. The germline CDR1 and CDR2 sequences are GTSNPN and SVGIG (reference sequence). The CDR3 contains 14 residues. This chain's CDR3 is CAWSSSGSEETQYF. CDR3 coding DNA: TGTGCCTGGAGTTCTAGCGGCTCGGAAGAGACCCAGTACTTC.

This clone has only a few counts. The chain joins TRBV21-1 to TRBJ1-1. TRBV21-1 is annotated as a pseudogene. The CDR3 has 13 amino acids. The CDR3 loop reads CARGGQGGREAFF. CDR3 nucleotide sequence: TGTGCCAGAGGAGGACAAGGAGGGAGAGAAGCTTTCTTT.

This chain connects TRBV5-1 to TRBJ1-5; the match to TRBD1 covers 8 bases. CDR3 length equals 17 residues. V shed 0 bases and J 3 bases; nucleotides not matched to a gene: 8. The germline CDR1 and CDR2 sequences are SGHRS and YFSETQ. The CDR3 loop is CASSLGPATGDNQPQHF. The DNA for the CDR3 is TGCGCCAGCAGCTTGGGACCGGCGACAGGGGACAATCAGCCCCAGCATTTT. The full variable domain, completed using reference TRBV5-1 and TRBJ1-5, is KAGVTQTPRYLIKTRGQQVTLSCSPISGHRSVSWYQQTPGQGLQFLFEYFSETQRNKGNFPGRFSGRQFSNSRSEMNVSTLELGDSALYLCASSLGPATGDNQPQHFGDGTRLSIL.

The chain combines TRBV11-2 with TRBJ1-4, with TRBD1 identical over 7 bases. Germline lookup yields CDR1 SGHAT and CDR2 FQNNGV. Trimming cost V 3 bases and J 2 bases; bases outside gene matches: 3. The CDR3 length is 15 residues. The CDR3 DNA reads TGTGCCAGCAGCTTGAACAGGGGCACTAATGAAAAACTGTTTTTT. Translated, it gives CASSLNRGTNEKLFF.

The V gene is TRBV18, the J gene TRBJ1-1, with D unresolved. The CDR3 has 17 residues. V dropped 3 bases and J dropped 0 bases, with 17 bases sitting between them. Germline V CDR1 and CDR2: KGHSH, LQKENI. DNA for the CDR3: TGTGCCAGCTCACCGGCGGGTACACACACCCTGAACACTGAAGCTTTCTTT. Translation: CASSPAGTHTLNTEAFF. The full variable domain, rest sourced from reference TRBV18 and TRBJ1-1, is NAGVMQNPRHLVRRRGQEARLRCSPMKGHSHVYWYRQLPEEGLKFMVYLQKENIIDESGMPKERFSAEFPKEGPSILRIQQVVRGDSAAYFCASSPAGTHTLNTEAFFGQGTRLTVV.

The V and J genes are TRBV5-6 and TRBJ1-2, with TRBD1 as a possible D gene (6 bases). The CDR3 runs 13 residues. The germline V gene has CDR1 SGHDT and CDR2 YYEEEE. V was pared by 3 bases and J by 7 bases, with 13 bases between. The CDR3, as DNA: TGTGCCAGCAGCTGGACAGCTAAATCTGGCTACACCTTC. This encodes CASSWTAKSGYTF.

The chain recombines TRBV2 with TRBJ2-1, with TRBD2 matching 9 bases. This CDR3 region has 15 residues. V was pared by 2 bases and J by 7 bases, with 6 bases of the junction left unmatched. Germline V lookup: CDR1 SNHLY, CDR2 FYNNEI. The CDR3 nucleotides are TGTGCCAGCAGTGAACAAGGACTAGCGCATAATGAGCAGTTCTTC. Residues: CASSEQGLAHNEQFF.